Sequencing of this T cell receptor (beta chain) was carried out in a study of CD8 T cells in Susac syndrome. Notes on the study in general: Acknowledgment was made by the study that its TCR sequencing and HLA analysis involved a relatively small number of individuals.

A quantity of roughly 0.5 to 1 ug RNA underwent reverse transcription using random hexamers. In TCRdb, the immunoSEQ multiplex PCR reads were re-called with MiXCR into one record per CDR3 protein. In the table there are around 300,000 distinct CDR3 sequences, approximately 85% of which are singletons. The germline gives CDR1 LNHDA, CDR2 SQIVND (reference sequence). The CDR3 loop spans 10 amino acids. V shed 9 bases and J shed 11 bases, with 13 bases lying between them. Treatment-naive patients with stable or active relapsing-remitting disease were the multiple sclerosis controls. TEMRA cells underwent FACS enrichment and CD8+ and CD4+ T cells underwent negative isolation. About this clonotype itself: What it binds is not known.

This receptor was taken from a human donor with multiple sclerosis. This chain joins TRBV19 and TRBJ1-1; D is uncertain. Sequencing input: CD8+ T cells from PBMCs. The CDR3 DNA follows: TGTGCCAGCGCGGGGTACAGCGCTTTCTTT. Protein sequence: CASAGYSAFF.